Reported below is one TCR beta chain. What it recognizes is unknown. Reverse transcribing all isolated RNA meant expressed TCRB transcripts were sequenced. Data came from immunoSEQ multiplex PCR; TCRdb stores just in-frame clones and leaves some out. The sample yields 95,000 to 150,000 clones, 16% seen once. The record originates from a study of beta chain features in type 1 diabetes. Trimming stripped 5 bases from V and 7 bases from J, with 14 bases between. The CDR3 sequence is 13 residues long. CDR1 is MDHEN and CDR2 is SYDVKM in the germline V gene. General study results and limits: TCRB CDR3 length was moderately but significantly reduced in all four CD4+ subsets of Type 1 diabetes patients.

The sequenced material came from central memory CD4+ T cells from blood. The chain links TRBV28 to TRBJ1-2, with D uncertain. The TCR comes from a man younger than 40 with type 1 diabetes. The CDR3 DNA reads as TGTGCCAGCAGTCCTTTCCCTAGTGTTGGCTACACCTTC. Protein product: CASSPFPSVGYTF.